This TCR beta chain originates from a study of identical twins. Study-level results: An excess of low generation probability was shown by twin-shared out-of-frame alpha sequences. The more abundant beta clonotypes in cord blood had fewer insertions, and memory repertoires did not show this.

Everyone who gave samples was a healthy Caucasian. The CDR3 runs 16 residues. Germline CDR1 MNHEY, CDR2 SMNVEV (reference sequence). The V and J ends lost 2 bases and 5 bases respectively, with 18 bases between them. MiXCR, applied by TCRdb to the 5' RACE reads, yields one record per CDR3 protein. The sample lists approximately 890,000 distinct CDR3 sequences, over 9% occurring once. To note about this clonotype: The antigen is unknown.

These records were also assigned to another study, of yellow fever vaccine responses in identical twins.

The specimen sequenced was PBMCs. This sequence joins TRBV27 and TRBJ1-1, with D possibly matching TRBD1 (5 bases). The source of this sequence is a woman in her late teens or twenties in good health. CDR3 sequence (DNA): TGTGCCAGCAGTTTACAATGGGACCTCCGGTGGACTGAAGCTTTCTTT. Protein product: CASSLQWDLRWTEAFF.